These 10 T cell receptor beta chains originate from one sample sequenced in a study of blood T cell repertoires in COVID-19. Sequenced by immunoSEQ multiplex PCR; TCRdb stores in-frame clones only, minus some. In the table there are 130,000 to 150,000 clones, 88% of which are singletons. The specimen sequenced was peripheral blood. These receptors were taken from a man aged 45-60 years with active or convalescent COVID-19.

CDR3 DNA: TGTGCCAGCAGGCGGACAAAGGGCTGGGTCACTGAAGCTTTCTTT. As protein: CASRRTKGWVTEAFF. The rearrangement joins TRBV7-2 to TRBJ1-1; possible D gene TRBD1, 5 bases. V lost 6 bases, J lost 4 bases, and 18 bases lay in between. This CDR3 contains 15 residues. Germline V gene data show CDR1 as SGHTA and CDR2 as FQGNSA.

This chain joins TRBV6-4 and TRBJ1-6; D is unclear. Germline CDR1 is MRHNA and CDR2 is SNTAGT. V was cut by 0 bases and J by 9 bases, with 12 bases left in between. This CDR3 is 15 amino acids long. The CDR3 here is CASSDSHRSSSPLHF. CDR3 DNA sequence: TGTGCCAGCAGTGACTCTCACCGGAGTAGTTCACCCCTCCACTTT.

The chain carries TRBV5-1 and TRBJ2-5; 9 positions match TRBD1. This CDR3 is built from 14 residues. J was trimmed by 3 bases and V by 3 bases; bases with no gene match: 3. CDR1 and CDR2 (germline): SGHRS, YFSETQ. The DNA for the CDR3 is TGCGCCAGCAGCTGGGGGACAGGGAAAGAGACCCAGTACTTC. It codes for CASSWGTGKETQYF.

The chain recombines TRBV12-3 or TRBV12-4 with TRBJ1-5; 9 positions match TRBD1. The junction had 4 bases not matched to a gene; V was cut back by 6 bases and J by 7 bases. There are 13 residues in the CDR3. The CDR3, as DNA: TGTGCCAGCAGGACGGGACAGGGCCAGCCCCAGCATTTT. It encodes CASRTGQGQPQHF.

This clone was seen a single time. V gene TRBV2 combines with J gene TRBJ2-1; the match to TRBD2 covers 13 bases. Germline assignment: CDR1 SNHLY and CDR2 FYNNEI. Unmatched junction bases numbered 1, after V lost 1 base and J lost 7 bases. This CDR3 contains 15 residues. This CDR3 is CASSEGTSGRNEQFF. The CDR3 nucleotides are TGTGCCAGCAGTGAAGGGACTAGCGGGAGAAATGAGCAGTTCTTC.

The chain joins TRBV7-2 to TRBJ2-1, with 14 bases identical to TRBD2. The CDR3 extends over 16 amino acids. J lost 1 base, V lost 8 bases, and 4 bases had no gene match. Germline lookup yields CDR1 SGHTA and CDR2 FQGNSA. CDR3: CASGTSGSWSYNEQFF. CDR3 DNA sequence: TGTGCCAGCGGGACTAGCGGGAGTTGGTCCTACAATGAGCAGTTCTTC.

This clone was seen a single time. The J gene is TRBJ1-5, the V gene TRBV5-8; 7 bases are shared with TRBD1. CDR3 length equals 15 residues. The V gene end was trimmed by 4 bases and the J gene end by 0 bases; junction bases not matched to a gene: 4. Germline loops: CDR1 SGHTS, CDR2 YDEGEE. The DNA for the CDR3 is TGTGCCAGCAGCCCGGGACAGCATAGCAATCAGCCCCAGCATTTT. It specifies CASSPGQHSNQPQHF.

This sequence joins TRBV28 and TRBJ2-5; 7 nucleotides agree with TRBD1. This CDR3 is 12 amino acids long. CDR1 and CDR2 from the germline V gene are MDHEN and SYDVKM. The V gene end was trimmed by 2 bases and the J gene end by 13 bases; junction bases not matched to a gene: 7. CDR3 sequence (DNA): TGTGCCAGCAGTTTACTTGGACAGGCAGGGTACTTC. Translating it yields CASSLLGQAGYF. Using reference TRBV28 and TRBJ2-5 for the parts outside the CDR3, the full variable domain is DVKVTQSSRYLVKRTGEKVFLECVQDMDHENMFWYRQDPGLGLRLIYFSYDVKMKEKGDIPEGYSVSREKKERFSLILESASTNQTSMYLCASSLLGQAGYFGPGTRLLVL.

The genes are TRBV18 and TRBJ2-4, with D perhaps matching TRBD1 (6 bases). Germline V lookup: CDR1 KGHSH, CDR2 LQKENI. The V and J ends lost 3 bases and 8 bases respectively, with 14 bases between them. This CDR3 comprises 14 residues. This CDR3 is CASSPGAGRDIQYF. CDR3 nucleotide sequence: TGTGCCAGCTCACCGGGGGCTGGCCGGGACATTCAGTACTTC.

This clone was observed a handful of times. The chain couples TRBV7-9 to TRBJ1-2; a possible D gene is TRBD1 (5 bases). The CDR3 is 16 amino acids. The germline V and J ends were trimmed by 4 bases and 1 base, with 16 bases remaining between them. CDR1 and CDR2 from the germline V gene are SEHNR and FQNEAQ (reference sequence). The CDR3 region is CASSSRRQGNNYGYTF. The CDR3 nucleotides read TGTGCCAGCAGCTCCAGACGTCAGGGCAATAACTATGGCTACACCTTC.